The present TCR beta chain was sequenced within a study of CD8 T cells in Susac syndrome. Findings and caveats of the study: The study conceded that its TCR sequencing and HLA analysis involved relatively few individuals.

The table lists this clonotype with a few counts. What it binds is not known. Germline V gene sequence: CDR1 LGHDT, CDR2 YNNKEL (reference sequence). Trimming removed 0 bases at V and 4 bases at J, with 18 bases between. The CDR3 covers 17 residues. Each multiple sclerosis control was a treatment-naive patient with relapsing-remitting disease that was either stable or active. Random hexamers served to reverse transcribe about 0.45 to 1 ug RNA. With immunoSEQ multiplex PCR, TCR beta CDR3 was amplified across 54 Vbeta and 13 Jbeta. TCRdb reprocessed the immunoSEQ multiplex PCR reads with MiXCR, giving one entry per CDR3 protein. The table lists some 140,000 distinct CDR3 sequences, approximately 79% of them singletons.

Material: CD8+ T cells from PBMCs. The sequence came from a human donor with multiple sclerosis. The chain has TRBV3-1 and TRBJ1-1; maybe TRBD1 (5 bases). The CDR3 nucleotides are TGTGCCAGCAGCCAAGAGCCCTGGCAGGGATGGGGCACTGAAGCTTTCTTT. Translating gives CASSQEPWQGWGTEAFF.